In this sample, the clone carrying this T cell receptor (beta chain) turned up a few times. The data were obtained in a study of identical twins. This CDR3 spans 14 amino acids. The V and J ends lost 2 bases and 3 bases, in that order; junction bases with no gene match: 1. Germline CDR1 and CDR2: SGHVS and FNYEAQ. TCRdb ran MiXCR on the 5' RACE reads and lists one entry per CDR3 protein. The data hold approximately 470,000 distinct CDR3 sequences, with approximately 14% observed a single time. These data were also reused for a study on yellow fever vaccine responses in identical twins.

The source material was CD4+ T cells sorted from blood. The source is a woman between 18 and 29 years old in good health. This chain uses TRBV7-6 with TRBJ2-1; 7 nucleotides line up with TRBD2. The CDR3 bases are TGTGCCAGCAGCTTAAGCGGGGACTACAATGAGCAGTTCTTC. Its translation: CASSLSGDYNEQFF.